One sample yielded the 21 T cell receptor beta chains listed below, sequenced in a study of cytomegalovirus exposure and HLA in healthy donors. 60 Vbeta and 13 Jbeta primers were used in PCR. Profiled with immunoSEQ multiplex PCR; TCRdb holds only in-frame clones, not every one. Here the sample spans about 170,000 clones, around three quarters being singletons. The material sequenced was PBMCs. Every receptor here comes from a woman in her fifties or sixties in good health and CMV-seronegative.

The chain is built from TRBV14 and TRBJ2-4; 7 bases fit TRBD1. Germline CDR1 SGHDN, CDR2 FVKESK. Trimming removed 1 base from V and 2 bases from J; junction bases left unmatched: 5. This CDR3 has 16 amino acids. The CDR3 DNA reads as TGTGCCAGCAGCCAAGGACAGGGAAGGACCAAAAACATTCAGTACTTC. Protein: CASSQGQGRTKNIQYF.

The gene calls are TRBV11-2 and TRBJ2-7; 7 bases are a match to TRBD1. Germline assignment: CDR1 SGHAT and CDR2 FQNNGV. The J segment lost 9 bases and the V segment lost 5 bases, leaving 10 bases of the junction unmatched. The CDR3 extends over 13 amino acids. This CDR3 reads CASSPPTGRVQYF. CDR3 bases: TGTGCCAGCAGCCCCCCGACAGGGCGGGTGCAGTACTTC.

V is TRBV15 and J is TRBJ1-4; TRBD1 matches 10 bases. V gave up 0 bases and J gave up 8 bases; unmatched junction bases: 3. Germline CDR1 is LNHNV and CDR2 is YYDKDF (reference sequence). This CDR3 has 15 amino acids. CDR3: CATSRDRDRGEKLFF. The DNA for the CDR3 is TGTGCCACCAGCAGAGACCGGGACAGGGGCGAAAAACTGTTTTTT. Supplemented by reference TRBV15 and TRBJ1-4, the full variable domain reads DAMVIQNPRYQVTQFGKPVTLSCSQTLNHNVMYWYQQKSSQAPKLLFHYYDKDFNNEADTPDNFQSRRPNTSFCFLDIRSPGLGDTAMYLCATSRDRDRGEKLFFGSGTQLSVL.

The CDR3 sequence is CSAPGLGEAFF. In DNA, the CDR3 is TGCAGTGCCCCGGGACTCGGCGAAGCTTTCTTT. The rearrangement uses TRBV20-1 and TRBJ1-1; tentatively, D is TRBD1 (5 bases). This CDR3 has 11 amino acids. Trimming stripped 6 bases from V and 8 bases from J, with 13 bases between. Germline CDR1 reads DFQATT; CDR2 reads SNEGSKA (reference sequence).

V is TRBV19 and J is TRBJ2-1; 13 nucleotides line up with TRBD2. V lost 5 bases, J lost 5 bases, and 3 bases stayed unmatched. The CDR3 has 15 residues. The germline gives CDR1 LNHDA, CDR2 SQIVND (reference sequence). The CDR3 DNA is TGTGCCAGTAGTGCCGGACTAGCGGGAGACAATGAGCAGTTCTTC. This encodes CASSAGLAGDNEQFF.

The chain carries TRBV19 and TRBJ1-1; 7 bases are shared with TRBD1. The CDR3 has 17 residues. V lost 6 bases to trimming and J lost 0 bases; unmatched junction nucleotides: 13. Germline-derived CDR1 and CDR2 are LNHDA and SQIVND (reference sequence). As DNA, the CDR3 is TGTGCCAGTAGGGACTACAGGGGAGGTTTGGTGAACACTGAAGCTTTCTTT. As protein: CASRDYRGGLVNTEAFF.

The rearrangement links TRBV9 to TRBJ2-1; D possibly corresponds to TRBD2 (6 bases). CDR3 length: 15 amino acids. Germline V gene sequence: CDR1 SGDLS, CDR2 YYNGEE. With 4 bases removed from V and 5 bases from J, the gap between germline ends came to 16 bases. The CDR3 DNA reads as TGTGCCAGCAGCCCTCGCCCTAGCGTGGACAATGAGCAGTTCTTC. The encoded protein is CASSPRPSVDNEQFF.

The chain combines TRBV28 with TRBJ2-7, with 7 nucleotides matching TRBD1. V trimming: 6 bases; J trimming: 0 bases; junction bases outside the gene matches: 2. The germline gives CDR1 MDHEN, CDR2 SYDVKM. The CDR3 covers 13 residues. DNA of the CDR3: TGTGCCAGCAGGGGACAGAGCTCCTACGAGCAGTACTTC. It translates to CASRGQSSYEQYF.

J is TRBJ2-7 and V is TRBV5-1, with 7 bases aligning to TRBD1. With V trimmed by 5 bases and J by 4 bases, 12 bases remained unmatched. Looked up from germline, CDR1 is SGHRS and CDR2 is YFSETQ. The CDR3 has 15 residues. The CDR3: CASSQTPGTVYEQYF. The CDR3 DNA sequence: TGCGCCAGCAGTCAAACCCCCGGGACAGTTTACGAGCAGTACTTC. Supplemented by reference TRBV5-1 and TRBJ2-7, the full variable domain reads KAGVTQTPRYLIKTRGQQVTLSCSPISGHRSVSWYQQTPGQGLQFLFEYFSETQRNKGNFPGRFSGRQFSNSRSEMNVSTLELGDSALYLCASSQTPGTVYEQYFGPGTRLTVT.

The chain carries TRBV9 and TRBJ1-1; D gene ambiguous. Trimming took off 0 bases at V and 7 bases at J, with 10 bases between the two ends. The CDR3 has 13 residues. Germline V CDR1 and CDR2: SGDLS, YYNGEE. CDR3 bases: TGTGCCAGCAGCGTAGATCTTTCAGGTGAAGCTTTCTTT. Translation gives CASSVDLSGEAFF.

In its sample, this clone was seen once. This chain joins TRBV29-1 and TRBJ2-1; 7 bases are a match to TRBD1. The V gene's germline CDR1 is SQVTM and CDR2 ANQGSEA. V lost 1 base and J lost 6; bases outside the gene matches: 3. The CDR3 contains 13 residues. The CDR3 here is CSVEVGQINEQFF. The CDR3 DNA is TGCAGCGTTGAAGTGGGACAGATCAATGAGCAGTTCTTC.

The chain is built from TRBV6-6 and TRBJ1-2; 7 bases are a match to TRBD1. CDR1 MNHNY and CDR2 SVGAGI come from the germline V gene (reference sequence). This CDR3 comprises 14 residues. V lost 0 bases, J lost 8 bases, and 6 bases stayed unmatched. CDR3 region: CASSYSVTGKGYTF. CDR3 sequence (DNA): TGTGCCAGCAGTTACTCTGTGACAGGGAAAGGCTACACCTTC.

The J gene is TRBJ1-5, the V gene TRBV2; possibly TRBD1 for D (5 bases). V dropped 10 bases and J dropped 2 bases, with 15 bases sitting between them. This CDR3 contains 14 residues. Germline CDR1 reads SNHLY; CDR2 reads FYNNEI. CDR3 loop: CATRDAGGNQPQHF. The CDR3 nucleotides read TGTGCCACCAGGGATGCGGGCGGCAATCAGCCCCAGCATTTT.

In its sample, this clone was seen once. This chain links TRBV5-1 with TRBJ1-1; no reliable D call. The CDR3 consists of 13 residues. The germline V and J ends were trimmed by 0 bases and 0 bases, with 3 bases remaining between them. Germline V gene data show CDR1 as SGHRS and CDR2 as YFSETQ. The CDR3 loop reads CASSLGMNTEAFF. The CDR3 DNA sequence: TGCGCCAGCAGCTTGGGTATGAACACTGAAGCTTTCTTT.

The chain links TRBV28 to TRBJ1-5, with 7 positions matching TRBD1. Germline V gives CDR1 MDHEN, CDR2 SYDVKM. V was pared by 5 bases and J by 1 base, with 2 bases of the junction left unmatched. CDR3 length: 14 residues. CDR3 in DNA: TGTGCCAGCAGTGCAGGGGGGAGCAATCAGCCCCAGCATTTT. This translates into CASSAGGSNQPQHF.

The rearrangement uses TRBV5-1 and TRBJ2-3, with D hard to call. CDR1 and CDR2 from the germline V gene are SGHRS and YFSETQ. Trimming cost V 4 bases and J 5 bases, with 11 bases left between them. The CDR3 loop spans 13 amino acids. This CDR3 reads CASSLSVRDTQYF. DNA of the CDR3: TGCGCCAGCAGCCTCTCGGTACGAGATACGCAGTATTTT.

The chain employs TRBV2 and TRBJ1-4, with TRBD1 matching 10 bases. This CDR3 is 14 amino acids long. Per the germline V gene, CDR1 is SNHLY and CDR2 is FYNNEI. The V gene end was trimmed by 6 bases and the J gene end by 6 bases; junction bases not matched to a gene: 4. Written as DNA, the CDR3 is TGTGCCAGCAGAGGGACAGGGGAGCATGAAAAACTGTTTTTT. The encoded protein is CASRGTGEHEKLFF.

The V call is TRBV11-2, the J call TRBJ1-5; D possibly corresponds to TRBD1 (6 bases). The CDR3 runs to 16 residues. Germline-derived CDR1 and CDR2 are SGHAT and FQNNGV. The V gene lost 0 bases and the J gene lost 3 bases, with 12 bases spanning the gap. DNA for the CDR3: TGTGCCAGCAGCTTAGAGGCGACAGGAGACAATCAGCCCCAGCATTTT. This gives the protein CASSLEATGDNQPQHF.

The rearrangement joins TRBV6-5 to TRBJ2-3, with TRBD2 identical over 9 bases. The CDR3 length is 14 residues. CDR1 and CDR2 (germline): MNHEY, SVGAGI. J gave up 3 bases and V 8 bases, and 6 bases lay outside the gene matches. The CDR3 reads CASALAGITDTQYF. The CDR3 bases are TGTGCCAGCGCGCTAGCGGGAATAACAGATACGCAGTATTTT.

The genes are TRBV7-9 and TRBJ2-1; the D gene is possibly TRBD2 (6 bases). From germline, CDR1 is SEHNR and CDR2 FQNEAQ (reference sequence). V was cut by 5 bases and J by 7 bases, with 27 bases left in between. This CDR3 is 18 amino acids long. Here the CDR3 reads CASSLVGGLPPRQNEQFF. CDR3 nucleotides: TGTGCCAGCAGCCTAGTGGGGGGACTTCCCCCGCGGCAAAATGAGCAGTTCTTC.

The V and J genes are TRBV7-2 and TRBJ2-3; 10 positions match TRBD2. Germline V gene sequence: CDR1 SGHTA, CDR2 FQGNSA. CDR3 length equals 15 residues. The J segment lost 3 bases and the V segment lost 7 bases, leaving 7 bases of the junction unmatched. In DNA form, the CDR3 reads TGTGCCAGCATCCCACCGGGACTAGCGACAGATACGCAGTATTTT. This sequence encodes CASIPPGLATDTQYF.